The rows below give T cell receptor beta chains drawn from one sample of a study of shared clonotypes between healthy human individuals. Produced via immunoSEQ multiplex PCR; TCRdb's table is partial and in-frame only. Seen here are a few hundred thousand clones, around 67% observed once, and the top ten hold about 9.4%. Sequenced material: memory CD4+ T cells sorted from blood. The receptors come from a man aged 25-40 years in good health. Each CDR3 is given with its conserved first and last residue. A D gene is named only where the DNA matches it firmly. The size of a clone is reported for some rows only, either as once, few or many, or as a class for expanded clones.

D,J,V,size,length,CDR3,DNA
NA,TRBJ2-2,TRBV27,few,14,CASSPRQRTGELFF,TGTGCCAGCAGTCCCCGACAGCGTACCGGGGAGCTGTTTTTT
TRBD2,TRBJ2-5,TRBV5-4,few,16,CASSFEPGLVKETQYF,TGTGCCAGCAGCTTTGAACCGGGACTAGTGAAAGAGACCCAGTACTTC
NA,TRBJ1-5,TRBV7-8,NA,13,CASSLVHDQPQHF,TGTGCCAGCAGCTTAGTTCATGACCAGCCCCAGCATTTT
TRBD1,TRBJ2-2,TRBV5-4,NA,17,CASSSTPGGGCTGELFF,TGTGCCAGCAGCTCCACGCCAGGGGGTGGATGCACCGGGGAGCTGTTTTTT
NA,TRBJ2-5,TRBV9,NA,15,CASSVGTREEETQYF,TGTGCCAGCAGCGTAGGGACAAGGGAGGAAGAGACCCAGTACTTC
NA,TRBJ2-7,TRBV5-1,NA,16,CASSLAAPATSYEQYF,TGCGCCAGCAGCTTGGCCGCTCCCGCCACTTCCTACGAGCAGTACTTC
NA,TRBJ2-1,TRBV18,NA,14,CASSPQPAQAEQFF,TGTGCCAGCTCACCACAACCAGCGCAGGCAGAGCAGTTCTTC
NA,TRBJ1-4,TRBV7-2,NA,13,CASSLVRVGKLFF,TGTGCCAGCAGCTTAGTCAGGGTTGGAAAACTGTTTTTT
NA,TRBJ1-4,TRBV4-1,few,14,CASSQVTTNEKLFF,TGCGCCAGCAGCCAAGTTACAACTAATGAAAAACTGTTTTTT
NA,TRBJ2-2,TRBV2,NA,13,CASFRSNTGELFF,TGTGCCAGCTTCCGCAGCAACACCGGGGAGCTGTTTTTT
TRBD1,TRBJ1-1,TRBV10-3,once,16,CAISERGQGLYTEAFF,TGTGCCATCAGTGAGCGTGGACAGGGGTTGTATACTGAAGCTTTCTTT
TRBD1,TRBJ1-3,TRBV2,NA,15,CASRAGQGNQNTIYF,TGTGCCAGCAGAGCGGGACAGGGGAACCAAAACACCATATATTTT
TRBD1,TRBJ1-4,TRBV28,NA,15,CASSSTGGAGEKLFF,TGTGCCAGCAGTTCCACAGGGGGCGCGGGTGAAAAACTGTTTTTT
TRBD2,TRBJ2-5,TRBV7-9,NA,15,CASSLPAGLQETQYF,TGTGCCAGCAGCTTACCGGCGGGACTACAAGAGACCCAGTACTTC
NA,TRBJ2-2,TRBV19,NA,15,CASSLAKTNTGELFF,TGTGCCAGTAGTCTAGCGAAGACGAACACCGGGGAGCTGTTTTTT
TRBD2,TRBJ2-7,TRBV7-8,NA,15,CASSLIGLAASEQYF,TGTGCCAGCAGCTTGATCGGACTAGCGGCTAGCGAGCAGTACTTC
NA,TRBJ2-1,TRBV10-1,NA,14,CASSEDPVLNEQFF,TGCGCCAGCAGTGAAGACCCGGTGTTGAATGAGCAGTTCTTC
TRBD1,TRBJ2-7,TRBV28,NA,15,CASSKIGQVQYEQYF,TGTGCCAGCAGTAAAATAGGACAGGTTCAGTACGAGCAGTACTTC
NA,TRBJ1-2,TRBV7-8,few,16,CASSFLEPLANYGYTF,TGTGCCAGCAGCTTCCTCGAGCCGTTAGCTAACTATGGCTACACCTTC
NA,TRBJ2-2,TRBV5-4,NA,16,CASSPRGGAKTGELFF,TGTGCCAGCAGCCCTAGGGGGGGGGCGAAGACCGGGGAGCTGTTTTTT
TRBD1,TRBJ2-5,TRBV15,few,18,CATSRDPPDRGLRETQYF,TGTGCCACCAGCAGAGACCCCCCGGACAGGGGGCTTAGGGAGACCCAGTACTTC
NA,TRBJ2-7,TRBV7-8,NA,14,CASSKEDKRYEQYF,TGTGCCAGCAGTAAAGAGGACAAGCGCTACGAGCAGTACTTC
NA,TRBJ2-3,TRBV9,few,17,CASSGTGTFSLTDTQYF,TGTGCCAGCAGCGGGACCGGGACTTTCAGTCTAACAGATACGCAGTATTTT
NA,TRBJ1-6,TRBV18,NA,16,CASSPTGGRNNSPLHF,TGTGCCAGCTCACCCACGGGAGGGCGCAATAATTCACCCCTCCACTTT
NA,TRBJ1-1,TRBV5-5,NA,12,CASSLLQGQAFF,TGTGCCAGCAGCTTACTCCAGGGCCAAGCTTTCTTT
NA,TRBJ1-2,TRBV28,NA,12,CASSSPPGAKTF,TGTGCCAGCAGTTCCCCCCCAGGGGCTAAGACCTTC
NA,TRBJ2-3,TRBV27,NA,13,CASSRLGTDTQYF,TGTGCCAGCAGCAGATTGGGCACAGATACGCAGTATTTT
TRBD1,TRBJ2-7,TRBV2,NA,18,CASRDGTGGSLPIYEQYF,TGTGCCAGCAGGGATGGGACAGGGGGCTCCCTGCCCATCTACGAGCAGTACTTC
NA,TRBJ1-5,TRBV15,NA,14,CATSRGGRDQPQHF,TGTGCCACCAGCCGGGGGGGGAGAGATCAGCCCCAGCATTTT
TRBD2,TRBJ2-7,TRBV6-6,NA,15,CASSVAGGPTNEQYF,TGTGCCAGCAGTGTAGCGGGAGGGCCAACGAACGAGCAGTACTTC
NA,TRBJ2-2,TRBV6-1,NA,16,CASSEVGLINTGELFF,TGTGCCAGCAGTGAAGTTGGACTGATCAACACCGGGGAGCTGTTTTTT
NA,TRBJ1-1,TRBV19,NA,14,CASSIWGLDTEAFF,TGTGCCAGTAGTATATGGGGGCTCGACACTGAAGCTTTCTTT
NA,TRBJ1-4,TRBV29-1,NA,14,CSVVPSASNEKLFF,TGCAGCGTTGTTCCTAGTGCTTCTAATGAAAAACTGTTTTTT